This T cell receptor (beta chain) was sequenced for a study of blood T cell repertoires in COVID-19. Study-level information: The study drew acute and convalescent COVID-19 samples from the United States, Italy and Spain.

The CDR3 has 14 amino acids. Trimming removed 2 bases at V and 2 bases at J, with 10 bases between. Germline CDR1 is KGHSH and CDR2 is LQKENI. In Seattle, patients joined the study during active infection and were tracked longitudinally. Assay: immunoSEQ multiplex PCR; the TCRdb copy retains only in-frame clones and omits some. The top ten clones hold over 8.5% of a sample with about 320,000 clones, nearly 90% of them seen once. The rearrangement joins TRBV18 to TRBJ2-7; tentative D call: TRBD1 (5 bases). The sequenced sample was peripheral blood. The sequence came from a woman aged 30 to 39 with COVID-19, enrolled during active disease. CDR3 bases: TGTGCCAGCTCACCAACAGGCCCGACCTACGAGCAGTACTTC. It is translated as CASSPTGPTYEQYF.